The source of this TCR beta chain is a study of T-cell memory formation after mild COVID-19. TCRdb ran MiXCR on the 5' RACE reads and lists one entry per CDR3 protein. The sample contains 150,000 to 200,000 distinct CDR3 sequences, around a tenth of which appear only once. Findings of the study overall: Among contracting clones, CD4+ were mainly CM/EM and CD8+ enriched in EMRA.

Concerning this clonotype: What it binds is not known.

The receptor was derived from a man aged 18 to 30 who had mild COVID-19 (a few samples of this study predate the infection). Cell type and time point are not known. Sample: PBMCs or a T cell subset sorted from them (not recorded which).

The CDR3 DNA follows: TGTGCCAGCTCCAAAAACGACTACGAGCAGTACGTC. It codes for CASSKNDYEQYV. This chain connects TRBV18 to TRBJ2-7; D ambiguous. This CDR3 has 12 residues. The germline V gene has CDR1 KGHSH and CDR2 LQKENI. Trimming took off 6 bases at V and 3 bases at J, with 9 bases between the two ends.